This T cell receptor (beta chain) was sequenced during a study of blood T cell repertoires in COVID-19. Whole-study context: Sites in the United States, Italy and Spain provided acute and convalescent COVID-19 samples. Sample material is recorded as cDNA or gDNA derived from T cells, B-cell-depleted T cells, or PBMCs.

The germline CDR1 and CDR2 sequences are SGHRS and YFSETQ. The CDR3 has 16 amino acids. The ends lost 4 bases at V and 3 bases at J; junction bases unmatched: 7. This clone was seen once. In the study's own analysis: Reference gene primers were amplified, and this amplification served to estimate nucleated cell counts. Profiled with immunoSEQ multiplex PCR; TCRdb holds only in-frame clones, not every one. That table furnishes V, J and clone size, whereas the DNA furnished D and trimming. The data contain about 190,000 clones, approximately 80% of them singletons. The chain carries TRBV5-1 and TRBJ2-2; 9 bases agree with TRBD1. The sequence was obtained from a human donor in a cohort sampled during active COVID-19. The sample taken for sequencing was peripheral blood. The CDR3: CASSPGQGKHTGELFF. The CDR3 bases are TGCGCCAGCAGCCCCGGACAGGGGAAGCACACCGGGGAGCTGTTTTTT.